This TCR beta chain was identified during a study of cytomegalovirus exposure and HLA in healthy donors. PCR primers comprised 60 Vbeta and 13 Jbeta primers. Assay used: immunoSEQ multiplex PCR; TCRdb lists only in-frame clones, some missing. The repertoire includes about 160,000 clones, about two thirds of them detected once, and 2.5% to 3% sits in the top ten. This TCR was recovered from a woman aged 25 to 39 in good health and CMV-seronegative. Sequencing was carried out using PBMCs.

CDR3 loop: CASSPTPLTGSSGNTIYF. The CDR3 bases are TGTGCCAGCTCACCGACTCCTCTGACAGGGAGCTCTGGAAACACCATATATTTT. V and J are TRBV18 and TRBJ1-3; 7 bases are a match to TRBD1. The CDR3 sequence is 18 residues long. The germline V gene has CDR1 KGHSH and CDR2 LQKENI. Unmatched junction bases numbered 11, after V lost 3 bases and J lost 0 bases.